The 4 T cell receptor beta chains below come from one sample, sequenced in a study of cytomegalovirus exposure and HLA in healthy donors. The assay was immunoSEQ multiplex PCR, and TCRdb's table has in-frame clones only and misses some. The data contain about 250,000 clones, 87% of them singletons. Input material: PBMCs. Receptors were obtained from a man younger than 35 in good health and CMV-seropositive.

The V and J genes are TRBV11-2 and TRBJ2-5; 7 nucleotides agree with TRBD2. The germline V gene encodes CDR1 SGHAT and CDR2 FQNNGV. The CDR3 loop spans 16 amino acids. V shed 5 bases and J 8 bases; nucleotides not matched to a gene: 17. The CDR3 DNA reads as TGTGCCAGCAGCACCAGACCGGGCGGGGGAGCGGGCACCCAGTACTTC. This encodes CASSTRPGGGAGTQYF.

The CDR3 is CATSGRNTGELFF. Written as DNA, the CDR3 is TGTGCTACCTCGGGAAGGAACACCGGGGAGCTGTTTTTT. The chain uses TRBV7-6 and TRBJ2-2, with a tentative D call TRBD2 (5 bases). The CDR3 contains 13 residues. Germline CDR1 and CDR2: SGHVS and FNYEAQ.

V is TRBV18 and J is TRBJ2-5; D is unclear. Trimming removed 4 bases at V and 3 bases at J, with 3 bases between. The CDR3 contains 11 residues. Germline values: CDR1 KGHSH, CDR2 LQKENI. CDR3 sequence (DNA): TGTGCCAGCTCACTTGAAGAGACCCAGTACTTC. Protein sequence: CASSLEETQYF.

V gene TRBV5-1 combines with J gene TRBJ2-1, with 12 nucleotides matching TRBD2. The J segment lost 5 bases and the V segment lost 6 bases, leaving 6 bases of the junction unmatched. Per the germline V gene, CDR1 is SGHRS and CDR2 is YFSETQ. This CDR3 has 15 amino acids. This CDR3 reads CASIGTSGLNNEQFF. CDR3 sequence (DNA): TGCGCCAGCATTGGGACTAGCGGGCTTAACAATGAGCAGTTCTTC.